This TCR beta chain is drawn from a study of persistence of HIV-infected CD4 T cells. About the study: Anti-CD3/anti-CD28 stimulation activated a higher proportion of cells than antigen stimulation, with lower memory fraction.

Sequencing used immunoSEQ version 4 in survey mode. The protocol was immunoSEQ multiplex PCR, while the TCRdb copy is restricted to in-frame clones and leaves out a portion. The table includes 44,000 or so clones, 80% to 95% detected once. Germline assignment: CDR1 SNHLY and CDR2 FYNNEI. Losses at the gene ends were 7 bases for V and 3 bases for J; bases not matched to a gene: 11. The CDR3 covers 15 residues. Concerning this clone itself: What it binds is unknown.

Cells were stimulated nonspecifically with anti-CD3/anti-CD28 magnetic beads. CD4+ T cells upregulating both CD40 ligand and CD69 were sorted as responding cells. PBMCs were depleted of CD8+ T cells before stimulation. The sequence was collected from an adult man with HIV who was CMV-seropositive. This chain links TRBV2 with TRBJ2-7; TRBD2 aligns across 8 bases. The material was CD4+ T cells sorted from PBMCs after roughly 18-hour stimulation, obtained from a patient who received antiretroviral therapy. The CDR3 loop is CASKQTGLGHYEQYF. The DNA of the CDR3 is TGTGCCAGCAAGCAGACGGGACTAGGTCACTACGAGCAGTACTTC. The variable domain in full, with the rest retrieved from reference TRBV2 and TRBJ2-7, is EPEVTQTPSHQVTQMGQEVILRCVPISNHLYFYWYRQILGQKVEFLVSFYNNEISEKSEIFDDQFSVERPDGSNFTLKIRSTKLEDSAMYFCASKQTGLGHYEQYFGPGTRLTVT.